This T cell receptor (beta chain) is from a study of T cells after yellow fever vaccination. Broader study findings: Subsequent booster samples again held most clones from primary vaccination (96% CD4, 85% to 90% CD8). A weaker but faster secondary response was observed, peaking on day 5 versus 15.

Germline V CDR1 and CDR2: GTSNPN, SVGIG (reference sequence). V was cut by 4 bases and J by 2 bases, with 9 bases left in between. This CDR3 spans 12 amino acids. The sample holds many counts of this clonotype. Its antigen is undetermined. In TCRdb, the 5' RACE reads were re-called with MiXCR into one record per CDR3 protein. Here the sample spans 620,000 or so distinct CDR3 sequences, around 17% being singletons. The origin of this receptor is a young man who received the YFV17D yellow fever vaccine. The source material was PBMCs, sampled about 5 days after the first yellow fever vaccination. This chain links TRBV30 with TRBJ2-7; D is ambiguous. CDR3 coding DNA: TGTGCCTGGACCACCGAGGCCTACGAGCAGTACTTC. This sequence encodes CAWTTEAYEQYF.